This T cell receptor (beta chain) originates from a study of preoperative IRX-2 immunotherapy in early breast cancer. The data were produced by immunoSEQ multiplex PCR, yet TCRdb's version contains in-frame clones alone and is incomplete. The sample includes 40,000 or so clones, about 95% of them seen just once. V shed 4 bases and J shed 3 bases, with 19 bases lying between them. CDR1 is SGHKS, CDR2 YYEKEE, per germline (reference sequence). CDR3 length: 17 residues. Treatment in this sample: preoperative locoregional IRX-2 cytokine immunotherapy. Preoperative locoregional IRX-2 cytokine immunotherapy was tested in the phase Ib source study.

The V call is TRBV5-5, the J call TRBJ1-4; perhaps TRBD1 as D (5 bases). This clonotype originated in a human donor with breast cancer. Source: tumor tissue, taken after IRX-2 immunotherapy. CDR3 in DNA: TGTGCCAGCAGCACGTTCGGGGGGAGGCAAGCTAATGAAAAACTGTTTTTT. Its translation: CASSTFGGRQANEKLFF.